One T cell receptor (beta chain) is described in this entry. Many counts were recorded for this clonotype. The clone's antigen remains unknown. No qualities accompany the bases; no much larger clone lies one base away. Library prep was done by PCR. Sequencing was performed on a NextSeq 500. Bulk TCR libraries were made following a previously described method, with the TCR primers given in Table S5. Purification of total RNA was performed with the Qiagen AllPrep DNA/RNA kit. Before analysis, reads from multiple sequencing runs of the same library were pooled. In the paper's pipeline: Reads were retained only if an exact TCR constant sequence was present, and the retained reads were trimmed to 150 nt and grouped according to their 12-nt molecular barcodes. Within each barcode group, reads were sub-clustered at a 15% Levenshtein threshold, and quality-weighted consensus sequences were built per RNA molecule. Non-functional sequences were filtered out, along with any lower-count sequence sitting one edit away from another sequence. Based on fitting two negative binomial distributions, any barcode sub-cluster with under 20% of the maximum read count was discarded. In TCRdb, the public reads were trimmed at Q25 with fastp and aligned with MiXCR, with productive beta chains retained. Rows are unified per CDR3 protein, each entry keeping the most common DNA and genes. The V and J calls come from TCRdb's annotation, not from the publication. For this sample there are about 320,000 distinct CDR3 sequences; roughly 24% appear just once. The ten largest clones take up 0.74% of the sample.

The record originates from a study of molecular identifiers for immune sequencing clone quantification (dated by TCRdb to between 2018 and 2020). About the study as a whole: For a replicate experiment, the RNA from either 20,000 or 100,000 naive CD8 T cells was divided into five aliquots, and four of those aliquots went on to sequencing. The study was a methods study using CD8 T cells to benchmark molecular-identifier clustering-based TCR repertoire sequencing (MIDCIRS) and TCR RNA copy counting. Beyond this particular receptor, the publication reports: Spiked-in Jurkat TCR RNA equivalent to a single cell was reported to be detectable even among some 910,000 naive CD8 T cells. Clones above 20 RNA copies held over 97% of molecules in CMV-specific effector cells but under 1% in naive cells. When barcode sub-clustering was omitted, TCR diversity was inflated by chimeric consensus sequences, with chimeras reaching as high as 47%. Naive libraries contained spiked-in Jurkat TCR RNA (more than 9 copies' worth), which is not part of the donor repertoire. Identical TCR molecules sharing a barcode could cause highly expanded clone sizes to be underestimated. Modeling estimated about 3 recovered TCR RNA copies per cell, compared with about ten by digital PCR, which implies around 30% capture efficiency.

Naive CD8 T cell libraries were made from 20,000 to 1,000,000 sorted cells using 10%, 30% or 50% of purified RNA. Naive CD8 T cells, defined as CD8+CD4-CCR7+CD45RA+, were FACS-sorted into RLT Plus buffer on a BD FACSAria II. To test detection sensitivity, Jurkat RNA equal to approximately ten TCR copies was added to samples of about 19,000-1,100,000 naive CD8 T cells. CD8 T cells were enriched using RosetteSep CD8+ T Cell Enrichment Cocktail and Ficoll-Paque, and the enriched cells then underwent ACK red cell lysis. Sequencing used naive CD8+ T cells from blood, with Jurkat cell RNA spiked in. This sample's cell subset or site label indicates: FACS-sorted CD8+CD4-CCR7+CD45RA+ naive T cells. The sequence derives from a human donor in good health. Some libraries in this study had Jurkat cell RNA spiked in.

CDR3 protein: CSVTGTGGTDTQYF. The nucleotide sequence reads TGCAGCGTGACCGGGACAGGAGGCACAGATACGCAGTATTTT. The sequence joins TRBV29-1 to TRBJ2-3, with 8 central nucleotides matching TRBD1. CDR1 and CDR2 were assigned from the germline V gene as SQVTM and ANQGSEA. Compared with germline, V lacks 6 bases and J lacks 1 base; bases without a gene match: 6. The CDR3 runs 14 residues from the cysteine to the phenylalanine. Only the CDR3 part of the read is kept: 42 bases, read in frame from the first base.